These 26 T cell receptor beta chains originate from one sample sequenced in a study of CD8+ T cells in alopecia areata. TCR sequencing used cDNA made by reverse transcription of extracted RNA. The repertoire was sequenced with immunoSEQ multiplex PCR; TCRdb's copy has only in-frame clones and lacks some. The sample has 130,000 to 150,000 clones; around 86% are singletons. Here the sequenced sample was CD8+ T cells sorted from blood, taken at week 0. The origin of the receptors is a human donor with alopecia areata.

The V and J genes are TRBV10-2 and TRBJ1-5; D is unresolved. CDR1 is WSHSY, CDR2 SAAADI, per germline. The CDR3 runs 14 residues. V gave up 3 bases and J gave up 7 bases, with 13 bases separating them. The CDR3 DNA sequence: TGCGCCAGCAGTGACCTCACAGTCCCCCAGCCCCAGCATTTT. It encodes CASSDLTVPQPQHF.

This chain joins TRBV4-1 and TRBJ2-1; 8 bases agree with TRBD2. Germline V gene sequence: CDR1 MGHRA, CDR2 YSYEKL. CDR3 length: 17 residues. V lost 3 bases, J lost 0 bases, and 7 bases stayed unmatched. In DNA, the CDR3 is TGCGCCAGCAGCCAGAGGAAGAGCGGGAGCTCCTACAATGAGCAGTTCTTC. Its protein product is CASSQRKSGSSYNEQFF.

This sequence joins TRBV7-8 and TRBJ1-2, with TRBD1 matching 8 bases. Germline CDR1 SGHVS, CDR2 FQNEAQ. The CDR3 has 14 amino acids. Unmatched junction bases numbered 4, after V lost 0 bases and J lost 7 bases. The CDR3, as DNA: TGTGCCAGCAGCTTAGCGCGGACAGGGATTGGCTACACCTTC. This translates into CASSLARTGIGYTF.

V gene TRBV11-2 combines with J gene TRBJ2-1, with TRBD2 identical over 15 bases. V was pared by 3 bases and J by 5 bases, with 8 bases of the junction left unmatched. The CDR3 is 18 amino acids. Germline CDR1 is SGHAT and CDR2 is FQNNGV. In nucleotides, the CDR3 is TGTGCCAGCAGCTTCTTCGGACTAGCGGGGGGGGTCCACAATGAGCAGTTCTTC. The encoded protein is CASSFFGLAGGVHNEQFF.

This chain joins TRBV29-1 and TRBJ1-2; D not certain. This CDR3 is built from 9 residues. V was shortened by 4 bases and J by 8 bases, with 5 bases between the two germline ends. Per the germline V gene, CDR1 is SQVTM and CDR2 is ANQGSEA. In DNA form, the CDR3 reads TGCAGCGTTGCTGGCGGCTACACCTTC. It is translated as CSVAGGYTF.

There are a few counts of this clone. The CDR3 sequence is CASSQTLVDEQFF. CDR3 in DNA: TGTGCCAGCAGCCAGACACTCGTTGATGAGCAGTTCTTC. The chain links TRBV11-2 to TRBJ2-1; D is undetermined. There are 13 residues in the CDR3. Germline V lookup: CDR1 SGHAT, CDR2 FQNNGV. V lost 5 bases and J 8 bases, leaving 13 bases between the germline ends. The full variable domain, with the rest looked up from reference TRBV11-2 and TRBJ2-1, is EAGVAQSPRYKIIEKRQSVAFWCNPISGHATLYWYQQILGQGPKLLIQFQNNGVVDDSQLPKDRFSAERLKGVDSTLKIQPAKLEDSAVYLCASSQTLVDEQFFGPGTRLTVL.

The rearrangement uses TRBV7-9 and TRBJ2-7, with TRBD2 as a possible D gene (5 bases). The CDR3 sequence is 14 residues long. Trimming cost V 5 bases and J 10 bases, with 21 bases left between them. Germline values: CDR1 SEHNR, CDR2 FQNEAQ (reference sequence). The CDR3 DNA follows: TGTGCCAGCAGCCTATCAGAGGCGCCGGGAAGCCAGTACTTC. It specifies CASSLSEAPGSQYF.

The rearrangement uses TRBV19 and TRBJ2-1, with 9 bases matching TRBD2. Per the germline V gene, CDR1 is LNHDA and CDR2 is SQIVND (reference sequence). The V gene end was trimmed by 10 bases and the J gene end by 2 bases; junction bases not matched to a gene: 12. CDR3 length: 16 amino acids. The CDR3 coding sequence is TGTGCCACACGTCTGACCGGGACTAGCACCTACAATGAGCAGTTCTTC. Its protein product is CATRLTGTSTYNEQFF.

The CDR3 loop is CAISESWASTSGDSDTQYF. DNA of the CDR3: TGTGCCATCAGTGAGTCCTGGGCCTCGACTAGCGGGGATTCAGATACGCAGTATTTT. This rearrangement joins TRBV10-3 to TRBJ2-3; 11 bases line up with TRBD2. The CDR3 runs to 19 residues. The V gene end was trimmed by 0 bases and the J gene end by 4 bases; junction bases not matched to a gene: 12. Per germline, CDR1 ENHRY and CDR2 SYGVKD.

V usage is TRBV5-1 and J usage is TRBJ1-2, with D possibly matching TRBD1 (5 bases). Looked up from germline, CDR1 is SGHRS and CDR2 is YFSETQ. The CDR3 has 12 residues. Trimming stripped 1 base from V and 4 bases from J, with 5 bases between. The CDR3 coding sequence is TGCGCCAGCAGCTTGACAGGCTATGGCTACACCTTC. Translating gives CASSLTGYGYTF.

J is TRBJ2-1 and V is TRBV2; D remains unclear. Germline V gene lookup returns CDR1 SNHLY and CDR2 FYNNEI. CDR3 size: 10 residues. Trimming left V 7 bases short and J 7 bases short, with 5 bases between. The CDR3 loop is CASNLNEQFF. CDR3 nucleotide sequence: TGTGCCAGCAACCTAAATGAGCAGTTCTTC.

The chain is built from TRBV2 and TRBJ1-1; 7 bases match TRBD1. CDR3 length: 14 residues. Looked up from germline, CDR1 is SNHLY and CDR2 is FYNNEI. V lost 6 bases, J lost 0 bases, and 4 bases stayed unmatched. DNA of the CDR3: TGTGCCAGCAGCACGGGACAGCTGAACACTGAAGCTTTCTTT. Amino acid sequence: CASSTGQLNTEAFF.

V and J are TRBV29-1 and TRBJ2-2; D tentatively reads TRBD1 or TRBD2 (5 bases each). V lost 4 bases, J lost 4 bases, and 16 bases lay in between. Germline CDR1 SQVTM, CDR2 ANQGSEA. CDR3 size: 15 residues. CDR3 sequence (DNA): TGCAGCGTTGCGGGGACGGGATCGAGCACCGGGGAGCTGTTTTTT. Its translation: CSVAGTGSSTGELFF.

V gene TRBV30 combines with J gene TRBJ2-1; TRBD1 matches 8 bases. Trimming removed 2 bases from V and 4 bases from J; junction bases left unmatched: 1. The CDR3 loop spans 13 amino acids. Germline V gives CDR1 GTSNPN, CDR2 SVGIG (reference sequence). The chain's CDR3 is CAWSRDRYNEQFF. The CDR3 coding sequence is TGTGCCTGGAGTCGGGACAGGTACAATGAGCAGTTCTTC.

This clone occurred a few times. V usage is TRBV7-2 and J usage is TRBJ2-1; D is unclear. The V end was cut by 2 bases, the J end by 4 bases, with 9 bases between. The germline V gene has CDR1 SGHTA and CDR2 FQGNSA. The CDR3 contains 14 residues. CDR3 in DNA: TGTGCCAGCAGCTTACTCGACGGGTACAATGAGCAGTTCTTC. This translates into CASSLLDGYNEQFF.

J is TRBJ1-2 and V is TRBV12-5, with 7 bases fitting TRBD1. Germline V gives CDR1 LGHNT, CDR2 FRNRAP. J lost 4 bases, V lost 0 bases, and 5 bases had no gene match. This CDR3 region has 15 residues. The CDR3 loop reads CASGLVGGQPYGYTF. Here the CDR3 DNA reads TGTGCTAGTGGTTTGGTCGGGGGACAGCCCTATGGCTACACCTTC.

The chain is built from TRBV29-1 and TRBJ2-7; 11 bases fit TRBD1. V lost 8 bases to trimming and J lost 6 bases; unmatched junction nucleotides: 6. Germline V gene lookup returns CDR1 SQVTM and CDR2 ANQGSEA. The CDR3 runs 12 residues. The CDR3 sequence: CSFAGQGGEQYF. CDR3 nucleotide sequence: TGCAGCTTTGCGGGACAGGGGGGCGAGCAGTACTTC.

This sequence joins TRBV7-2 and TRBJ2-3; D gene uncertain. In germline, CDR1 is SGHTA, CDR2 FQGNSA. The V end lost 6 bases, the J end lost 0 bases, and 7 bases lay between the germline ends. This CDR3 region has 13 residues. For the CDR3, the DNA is TGTGCCAGCAGTCTCGGCAGCACAGATACGCAGTATTTT. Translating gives CASSLGSTDTQYF.

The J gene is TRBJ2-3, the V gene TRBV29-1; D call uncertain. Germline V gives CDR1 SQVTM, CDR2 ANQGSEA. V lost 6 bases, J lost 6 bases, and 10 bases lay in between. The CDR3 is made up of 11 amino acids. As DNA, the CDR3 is TGCAGCGTGCCCTGGGCGGATACGCAGTATTTT. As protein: CSVPWADTQYF.

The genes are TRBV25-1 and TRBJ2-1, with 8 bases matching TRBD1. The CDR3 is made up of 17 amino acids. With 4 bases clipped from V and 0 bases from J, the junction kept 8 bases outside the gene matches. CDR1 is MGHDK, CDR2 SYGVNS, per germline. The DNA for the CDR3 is TGTGCCAGCAGTGTCACCACCGACAGGGGCTCCTACAATGAGCAGTTCTTC. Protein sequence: CASSVTTDRGSYNEQFF.

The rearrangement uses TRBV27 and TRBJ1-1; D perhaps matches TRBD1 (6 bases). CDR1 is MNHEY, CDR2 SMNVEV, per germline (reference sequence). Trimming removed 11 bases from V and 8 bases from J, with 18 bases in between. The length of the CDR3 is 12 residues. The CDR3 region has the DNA TGTGCCTCATGGGGACATCCCTCCGAAGCTTTCTTT. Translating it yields CASWGHPSEAFF.

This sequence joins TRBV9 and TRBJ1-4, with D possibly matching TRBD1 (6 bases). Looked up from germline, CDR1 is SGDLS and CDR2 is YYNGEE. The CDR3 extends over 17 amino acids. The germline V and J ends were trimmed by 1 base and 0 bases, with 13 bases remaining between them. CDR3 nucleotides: TGTGCCAGCAGCGTATCTGGGGGCGCGACAACTAATGAAAAACTGTTTTTT. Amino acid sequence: CASSVSGGATTNEKLFF.

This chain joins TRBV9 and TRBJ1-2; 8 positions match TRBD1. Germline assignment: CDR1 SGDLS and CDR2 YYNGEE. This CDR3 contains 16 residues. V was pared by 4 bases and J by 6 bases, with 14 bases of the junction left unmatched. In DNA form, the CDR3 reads TGTGCCAGCAGCTCTCGACCGGGACAGGTCGAAAATGGCTACACCTTC. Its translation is CASSSRPGQVENGYTF.

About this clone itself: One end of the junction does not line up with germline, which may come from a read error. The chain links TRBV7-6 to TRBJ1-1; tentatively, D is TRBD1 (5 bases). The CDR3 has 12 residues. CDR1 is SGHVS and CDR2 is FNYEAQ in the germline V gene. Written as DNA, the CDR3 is TGTGCCAGCAGCCCCGTCGGGACTGAAGCCTTCTTT. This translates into CASSPVGTEAFF.

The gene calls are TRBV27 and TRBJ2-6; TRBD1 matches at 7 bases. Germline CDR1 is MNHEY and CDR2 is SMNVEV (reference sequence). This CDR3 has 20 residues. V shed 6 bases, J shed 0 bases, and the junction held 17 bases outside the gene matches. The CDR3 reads CASRGPGTEKKSSGANVLTF. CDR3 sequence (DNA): TGTGCCAGCAGGGGCCCGGGGACAGAAAAAAAAAGCTCTGGGGCCAACGTCCTGACTTTC.

CDR3 DNA sequence: TGTGCCAGCAGCTTATCCCCCCGGGGGGATACGCAGTATTTT. Translation gives CASSLSPRGDTQYF. The chain uses TRBV7-2 and TRBJ2-3, with D perhaps matching TRBD2 (6 bases). The CDR3 has 14 amino acids. V was shortened by 2 bases and J by 6 bases, with 12 bases between the two germline ends. Looked up from germline, CDR1 is SGHTA and CDR2 is FQGNSA.